A selection of T cell receptor beta chains follows, all from one sample in a study of blood T cell repertoires in COVID-19. The table came from immunoSEQ multiplex PCR; TCRdb's copy has only in-frame clones and leaves some out. Among approximately 200,000 clones listed, more than 80% were seen once. Sequencing used peripheral blood. These receptors were collected from an elderly woman with acute or convalescent COVID-19. The CDR3 runs from the conserved cysteine through the conserved F or W. D genes are given only for firm matches. The size of a clone is reported for some rows only, either as once, few or many, or as a class for expanded clones.

>.|14|TRBV6-5|TRBJ2-5|.
CASRGAAGQETQYF
TGTGCCAGCCGCGGGGCAGCCGGACAAGAGACCCAGTACTTC
>.|15|TRBV3-1/TRBV3-2|TRBJ1-6|.
CASSQGGVRSSPLHF
TGTGCCAGCAGCCAAGGGGGAGTTAGGAGTTCACCCCTCCACTTT
>.|13|TRBV12-3/TRBV12-4|TRBJ2-7|.
CASSLAEGWEQYF
TGTGCCAGCAGTTTAGCGGAGGGCTGGGAGCAGTACTTC
>.|13|TRBV19|TRBJ2-1|.
CASSRHNYNEQFF
TGTGCCAGTAGCCGACACAACTACAATGAGCAGTTCTTC
>.|16|TRBV19|TRBJ2-5|.
CASTLRAGQNQETQYF
TGTGCCAGTACCTTAAGGGCGGGGCAAAACCAAGAGACCCAGTACTTC
>TRBD1|13|TRBV19|TRBJ1-1|once
CASSDRGASEAFF
TGTGCCAGTAGCGACAGGGGCGCGAGTGAAGCTTTCTTT
>.|15|TRBV6-5|TRBJ1-4|.
CASTPLRGVGEKLFF
TGTGCCAGCACCCCATTGCGAGGCGTTGGAGAAAAACTGTTTTTT
>.|17|TRBV27|TRBJ1-5|.
CASSPFRDLWSNQPQHF
TGTGCCAGCAGTCCATTTCGGGACTTATGGAGCAATCAGCCCCAGCATTTT
>.|10|TRBV28|TRBJ1-1|.
CATTRRGAFF
TGTGCCACCACCCGAAGGGGAGCTTTCTTT
>TRBD2|14|TRBV6-5|TRBJ2-1|.
CATQTSGAYNEQFF
TGTGCCACCCAGACTAGCGGGGCCTACAATGAGCAGTTCTTC
>.|16|TRBV4-1|TRBJ2-5|.
CASSPRTADTQETQYF
TGCGCCAGCAGCCCAAGGACAGCCGACACCCAAGAGACCCAGTACTTC
>.|16|TRBV9|TRBJ1-3|many
CASSGVARVTGNTIYF
TGTGCCAGCAGCGGAGTCGCCAGGGTAACTGGAAACACCATATATTTT
>TRBD2|13|TRBV29-1|TRBJ2-7|once
CSVTPSGSNEQYF
TGCAGCGTTACGCCTAGCGGGAGTAACGAGCAGTACTTC
>TRBD2|15|TRBV11-3|TRBJ2-5|.
CASSSSGGNQETQYF
TGTGCCAGCAGCTCTAGCGGGGGGAACCAAGAGACCCAGTACTTC
>TRBD1|15|TRBV25-1|TRBJ1-3|.
CASSEGTGIGNTIYF
TGTGCCAGCAGTGAAGGGACAGGTATTGGAAACACCATATATTTT
>.|17|TRBV7-3|TRBJ2-1|.
CASSPTGGANSYNEQFF
TGTGCCAGCAGCCCTACTGGGGGGGCGAACTCCTACAATGAGCAGTTCTTC
>.|13|TRBV3-1/TRBV3-2|TRBJ2-7|.
CASSLTSSYEQYF
TGTGCCAGCAGCCTCACTAGCAGCTACGAGCAGTACTTC
>TRBD2|15|TRBV18|TRBJ2-3|.
CASSRLAGATDTQYF
TGTGCCAGCTCGCGACTAGCGGGAGCCACAGATACGCAGTATTTT
>.|13|TRBV24-1|TRBJ2-1|.
CATSDTAEDEQFF
TGTGCCACCAGTGATACGGCGGAGGATGAGCAGTTCTTC
>TRBD2|15|TRBV6-2/TRBV6-3|TRBJ2-7|few
CASSRAGGPSYEQYF
TGTGCCAGCAGCCGAGCGGGGGGGCCTTCCTACGAGCAGTACTTC
>TRBD1|16|TRBV18|TRBJ2-3|.
CASLVDRDRGADTQYF
TGTGCCAGCCTGGTGGACCGGGACAGGGGAGCAGATACGCAGTATTTT
>TRBD1|15|TRBV5-4|TRBJ2-5|.
CASSLAGTGQETQYF
TGTGCCAGCAGCTTGGCCGGGACAGGGCAAGAGACCCAGTACTTC
>.|15|TRBV27|TRBJ1-5|.
CASRLSGGGNQPQHF
TGTGCCAGCAGACTATCCGGCGGGGGAAATCAGCCCCAGCATTTT
>.|15|TRBV18|TRBJ1-1|.
CASSPSNPGNTEAFF
TGTGCCAGCTCTCCTAGCAATCCGGGGAACACTGAAGCTTTCTTT
>.|13|TRBV6-2/TRBV6-3|TRBJ1-5|.
CASSYSRNQPQHF
TGTGCCAGCAGTTACAGTCGGAATCAGCCCCAGCATTTT
>.|13|TRBV10-1|TRBJ1-3|.
CASSEHSGNTIYF
TGCGCCAGCAGTGAGCACTCTGGAAACACCATATATTTT
>TRBD1|15|TRBV24-1|TRBJ2-5|.
CATSDTTGERETQYF
TGTGCCACCAGTGACACGACAGGGGAACGAGAGACCCAGTACTTC
>.|14|TRBV7-2|TRBJ2-1|.
CASSLEADYNEQFF
TGTGCCAGCAGCTTAGAGGCGGACTACAATGAGCAGTTCTTC
>.|15|TRBV3-1/TRBV3-2|TRBJ1-2|.
CASSQDQAGAGGYTF
TGTGCCAGCAGCCAAGATCAAGCGGGGGCGGGTGGCTACACCTTC
>TRBD1|15|TRBV10-3|TRBJ1-2|.
CAISELEQGASGYTF
TGTGCCATCAGTGAATTGGAACAGGGGGCATCTGGCTACACCTTC
>.|13|TRBV7-3|TRBJ1-6|many
CASSSGLDSPLHF
TGTGCCAGCAGCTCTGGACTGGATTCACCCCTCCACTTT
>TRBD1|14|TRBV2|TRBJ2-7|few
CASSGIQGAYEQYF
TGTGCCAGCAGTGGGATACAGGGGGCGTACGAGCAGTACTTC
>TRBD2|13|TRBV9|TRBJ2-3|.
CASTRGGADTQYF
TGTGCCAGCACTCGGGGGGGGGCAGATACGCAGTATTTT
>.|13|TRBV19|TRBJ2-7|.
CASTTGQGYEQYF
TGTGCCAGTACCACCGGGCAGGGCTACGAGCAGTACTTC
>TRBD1|15|TRBV7-2|TRBJ2-7|.
CASSRGQVQSYEQYF
TGTGCCAGCAGCCGGGGACAGGTCCAATCCTACGAGCAGTACTTC
>.|12|TRBV3-1/TRBV3-2|TRBJ1-6|.
CASQGFNSPLHF
TGTGCCAGTCAGGGTTTCAATTCACCCCTCCACTTT
>TRBD2|14|TRBV27|TRBJ2-7|once
CASGPAGGPAEQYF
TGTGCCAGCGGGCCGGCGGGAGGGCCAGCCGAGCAGTACTTC
>TRBD2|18|TRBV11-3|TRBJ2-1|.
CASSLDLAGDSSYNEQFF
TGTGCCAGCAGCTTAGATCTAGCGGGAGATAGCTCCTACAATGAGCAGTTCTTC
>.|15|TRBV18|TRBJ2-5|once
CASSPPGGPQETQYF
TGTGCCAGCTCACCGCCCGGAGGGCCCCAAGAGACCCAGTACTTC
>.|14|TRBV30|TRBJ1-5|.
CAWSVSLENQPQHF
TGTGCCTGGAGTGTAAGTCTAGAGAATCAGCCCCAGCATTTT
>TRBD2|17|TRBV7-9|TRBJ2-2|.
CASSLGLADIDTGELFF
TGTGCCAGCAGCTTAGGACTAGCGGACATTGACACCGGGGAGCTGTTTTTT
>.|15|TRBV15|TRBJ2-7|.
CATSRDTQGDYEQYF
TGTGCCACCAGCAGAGACACCCAAGGAGACTACGAGCAGTACTTC
>TRBD1|14|TRBV6-5|TRBJ1-5|.
CASILRTGGEPQHF
TGTGCCAGCATCTTAAGGACAGGGGGTGAACCCCAGCATTTT
>TRBD2|15|TRBV5-1|TRBJ2-1|once
CASSFGLAGDNEQFF
TGCGCCAGCAGCTTCGGCCTAGCGGGAGACAATGAGCAGTTCTTC
>.|14|TRBV14|TRBJ1-2|few
CASSQDIQSYGYTF
TGTGCCAGCAGCCAAGATATCCAGTCCTATGGCTACACCTTC